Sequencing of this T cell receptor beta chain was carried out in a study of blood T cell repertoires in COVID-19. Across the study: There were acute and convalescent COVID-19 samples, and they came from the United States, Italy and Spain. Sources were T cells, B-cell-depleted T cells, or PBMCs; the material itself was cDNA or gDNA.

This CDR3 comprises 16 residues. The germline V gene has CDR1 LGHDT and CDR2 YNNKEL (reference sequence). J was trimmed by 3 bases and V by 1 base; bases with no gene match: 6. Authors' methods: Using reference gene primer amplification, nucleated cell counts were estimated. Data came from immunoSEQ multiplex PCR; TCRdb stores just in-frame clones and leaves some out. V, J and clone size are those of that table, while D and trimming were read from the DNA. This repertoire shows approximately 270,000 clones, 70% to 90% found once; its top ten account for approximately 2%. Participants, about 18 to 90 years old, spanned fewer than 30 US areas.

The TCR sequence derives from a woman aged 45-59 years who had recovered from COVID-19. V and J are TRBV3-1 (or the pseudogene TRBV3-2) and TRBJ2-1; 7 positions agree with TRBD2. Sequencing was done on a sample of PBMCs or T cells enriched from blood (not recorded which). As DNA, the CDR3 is TGTGCCAGCAGCCAAGCGACTAGCAATTTCTACAATGAGCAGTTCTTC. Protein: CASSQATSNFYNEQFF.